This section outlines one T cell receptor (beta chain) sequence together with its context. The protocol was immunoSEQ multiplex PCR, while the TCRdb copy is restricted to in-frame clones and leaves out a portion. The sample includes 55,000 to 65,000 clones, 85% of them seen just once. The data belong to a study of OX40 agonist ivuxolimab in advanced cancers. Germline CDR1 SNHLY, CDR2 FYNNEI. Germline trimming cut 10 bases from V and 0 bases from J; bases unmatched to any gene: 8. CDR3 size: 14 residues. This receptor was obtained from an adult with an advanced solid tumor such as melanoma, head and neck, liver or kidney cancer. The sequencing here drew on CD4+ or CD8+ T cells sorted from blood, taken in a trial of the OX40 agonist ivuxolimab. The rearrangement uses TRBV2 and TRBJ2-7; 8 bases are a match to TRBD2. The DNA for the CDR3 is TGTGCCACCCGGGGGGGAGTGACCTCCTACGAGCAGTACTTC. Amino acids: CATRGGVTSYEQYF.